This T cell receptor beta chain is from a study of cytomegalovirus exposure and HLA in healthy donors. The germline V gene encodes CDR1 GTSNPN and CDR2 SVGIG (reference sequence). The V end was cut by 2 bases, the J end by 3 bases, with 11 bases between. The CDR3 runs to 13 residues. General observations from the study: A previous analysis found most TCR beta V segments productive roughly 90% or roughly 30% of the time.

A remark on this clone: What it binds is unknown.

PCR involved 60 Vbeta and 13 Jbeta primers. TCRdb's table, derived via immunoSEQ multiplex PCR, lists solely in-frame clones and lacks some. The sample shows approximately 130,000 clones, about 83% of them seen only once. Sequencing was done on a sample of PBMCs. This TCR was recovered from a girl under 10 years old in good health and CMV-seronegative. The chain recombines TRBV30 with TRBJ2-7; no definite D call. The CDR3 DNA reads TGTGCCTGGAGTAACGGAGACTTCTACGAGCAGTACTTC. Translating it yields CAWSNGDFYEQYF. The whole variable domain, remainder taken from reference TRBV30 and TRBJ2-7, is SQTIHQWPATLVQPVGSPLSLECTVEGTSNPNLYWYRQAAGRGLQLLFYSVGIGQISSEVPQNLSASRPQDRQFILSSKKLLLSDSGFYLCAWSNGDFYEQYFGPGTRLTVT.